This T cell receptor beta chain emerged from a study of OX40 agonist ivuxolimab in advanced cancers. Study details: An anti-OX40 (CD134) antibody with agonistic activity, ivuxolimab, was administered to patients.

Generated by immunoSEQ multiplex PCR, the TCRdb table keeps only in-frame clones and is missing some. The sample has approximately 92,000 clones, 95% to 96% seen once; the top ten hold approximately 2%. Trimming removed 4 bases at V and 5 bases at J, with 9 bases between. The CDR3 has 13 amino acids. Germline V gives CDR1 SEHNR, CDR2 FQNEAQ (reference sequence). The chain couples TRBV7-9 to TRBJ2-1; D remains ambiguous. The sequence was collected from an adult with an advanced solid tumor such as melanoma, head and neck, liver or kidney cancer. This sample comprised CD4+ or CD8+ T cells sorted from blood, obtained in a trial of the OX40 agonist ivuxolimab. The CDR3 DNA sequence: TGTGCCAGCAGCTCGCCATCCAACAATGAGCAGTTCTTC. It translates to CASSSPSNNEQFF.